What follows are 7 T cell receptor beta chains derived from one specimen sequenced in a study of cytomegalovirus exposure and HLA in healthy donors. Repertoires were generated with immunoSEQ multiplex PCR, while TCRdb's copy carries only in-frame clones and drops some. The table shows roughly 140,000 clones, with about 90% occurring only once. Sequencing was performed on PBMCs. These receptors originate from a woman aged 18-29 years in good health and CMV-seropositive.

The V call is TRBV6-1, the J call TRBJ1-2; D is possibly TRBD1 (6 bases). The germline V and J ends were trimmed by 2 bases and 8 bases, with 24 bases remaining between them. Germline CDR1 is MNHNS and CDR2 is SASEGT. The CDR3 runs to 17 residues. The CDR3 DNA reads TGTGCCAGCAGTGAAAGGGGGGGGGCGGAACGTTCTTACGGCTACACCTTC. It is translated as CASSERGGAERSYGYTF.

V usage is TRBV7-8 and J usage is TRBJ2-1; D remains unclear. V lost 3 bases and J lost 0, with 18 bases in between. This CDR3 has 18 amino acids. Per germline, CDR1 SGHVS and CDR2 FQNEAQ. The CDR3 bases are TGTGCCAGCAGCTTTAATCCCGCCCACCCGAGCTCCTACAATGAGCAGTTCTTC. This gives the protein CASSFNPAHPSSYNEQFF. The variable domain in full, completed from reference TRBV7-8 and TRBJ2-1, reads GAGVSQSPRYKVAKRGQDVALRCDPISGHVSLFWYQQALGQGPEFLTYFQNEAQLDKSGLPSDRFFAERPEGSVSTLKIQRTQQEDSAVYLCASSFNPAHPSSYNEQFFGPGTRLTVL.

This sequence joins TRBV5-8 and TRBJ2-1, with D tentatively TRBD2 (6 bases). The germline V gene has CDR1 SGHTS and CDR2 YDEGEE. The ends were cut back, 4 bases at V and 0 bases at J, with 8 bases in the middle. This CDR3 region has 14 residues. Here the CDR3 reads CASSRDSSYNEQFF. The CDR3 DNA follows: TGTGCCAGCAGCAGGGACTCCTCCTACAATGAGCAGTTCTTC.

J is TRBJ2-7 and V is TRBV27; weak D call: TRBD2 (6 bases). Between the trimmed V and J ends, which lost 5 bases and 2 bases, there was a span of 19 bases. The CDR3 sequence is 16 residues long. Per the germline V gene, CDR1 is MNHEY and CDR2 is SMNVEV (reference sequence). Written as DNA, the CDR3 is TGTGCCAGCAGTAAGTCGGGAGCGCCCGGCCCCTACGAGCAGTACTTC. Amino acid sequence: CASSKSGAPGPYEQYF.

This rearrangement joins TRBV4-1 to TRBJ2-7; 9 bases agree with TRBD1. Germline CDR1 MGHRA, CDR2 YSYEKL. This CDR3 is built from 15 residues. Unmatched junction bases numbered 6, after V lost 2 bases and J lost 4 bases. CDR3: CASSQSPGQGYEQYF. The CDR3, as DNA: TGCGCCAGCAGCCAAAGTCCCGGACAGGGGTACGAGCAGTACTTC.

The CDR3 DNA is TGTGCCTTTGAGCGGGAGAATGCAGATACGCAGTATTTT. Amino acid sequence: CAFERENADTQYF. The V and J genes are TRBV30 and TRBJ2-3; 8 bases are a match to TRBD2. CDR1 GTSNPN and CDR2 SVGIG come from the germline V gene (reference sequence). With V trimmed by 7 bases and J by 4 bases, 7 bases remained unmatched. CDR3 length: 13 residues.

The chain links TRBV4-3 to TRBJ1-6, with 7 bases lining up with TRBD1. V was pared by 0 bases and J by 9 bases, with 8 bases of the junction left unmatched. This CDR3 contains 16 residues. The germline V gene has CDR1 LGHNA and CDR2 YSLEER. The CDR3 DNA is TGCGCCAGCAGCCAAGATAGTCGGACAGGAGGTTCACCCCTCCACTTT. Translated: CASSQDSRTGGSPLHF.